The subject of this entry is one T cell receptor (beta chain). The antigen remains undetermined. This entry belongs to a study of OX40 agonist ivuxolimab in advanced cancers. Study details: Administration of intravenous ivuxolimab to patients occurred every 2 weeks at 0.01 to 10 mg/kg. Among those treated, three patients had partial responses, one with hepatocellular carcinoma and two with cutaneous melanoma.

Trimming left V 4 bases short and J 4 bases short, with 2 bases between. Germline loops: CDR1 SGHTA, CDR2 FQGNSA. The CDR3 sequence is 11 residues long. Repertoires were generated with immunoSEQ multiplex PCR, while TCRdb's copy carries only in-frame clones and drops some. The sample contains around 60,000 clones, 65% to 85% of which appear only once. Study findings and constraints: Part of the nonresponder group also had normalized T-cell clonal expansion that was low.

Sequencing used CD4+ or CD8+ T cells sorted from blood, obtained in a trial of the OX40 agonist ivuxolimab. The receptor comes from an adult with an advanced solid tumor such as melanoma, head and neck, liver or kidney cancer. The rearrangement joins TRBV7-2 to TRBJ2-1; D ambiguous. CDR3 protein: CASSWYNEQFF. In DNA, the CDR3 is TGTGCCAGCAGCTGGTACAATGAGCAGTTCTTC.